Given below is one TCR beta chain in context. Its antigen is unknown. The source of the sample is a study of cytomegalovirus exposure and HLA in healthy donors. Study-level findings and limits: The listing of about 150 TCR beta chains classed them as cytomegalovirus-associated. Presence/absence analyses supposed approximately even sequencing depth among donors. Reports indicate that TCR beta sequences accurately predicted the HLA-A and HLA-B alleles of most subjects.

Healthy bone marrow donors supplied every sample. 13 Jbeta primers and 60 Vbeta primers were used for the PCR. Sequencing used immunoSEQ multiplex PCR; TCRdb keeps in-frame clones, though not all of them. In the table there are around 150,000 clones, 75% to 90% of which are singletons. The sequenced sample was PBMCs. The TCR comes from a man between 18 and 35 years old in good health and CMV-seropositive.

The CDR3 region is CASSLDDRVLTDTQYF. CDR3 in DNA: TGTGCCAGCAGCTTAGACGACAGGGTTCTCACAGATACGCAGTATTTT. The gene calls are TRBV7-2 and TRBJ2-3; 7 nucleotides match TRBD1. The germline CDR1 and CDR2 sequences are SGHTA and FQGNSA. J gave up 2 bases and V 1 base, and 6 bases lay outside the gene matches. The CDR3 runs to 16 residues.